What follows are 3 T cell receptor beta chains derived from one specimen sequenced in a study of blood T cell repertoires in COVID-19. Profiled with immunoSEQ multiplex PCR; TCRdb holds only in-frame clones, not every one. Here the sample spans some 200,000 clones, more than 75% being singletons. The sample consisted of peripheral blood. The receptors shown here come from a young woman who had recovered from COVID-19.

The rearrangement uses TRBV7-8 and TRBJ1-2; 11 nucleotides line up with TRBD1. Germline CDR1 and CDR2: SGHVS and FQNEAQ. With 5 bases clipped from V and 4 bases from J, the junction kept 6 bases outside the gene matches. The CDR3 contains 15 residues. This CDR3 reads CASSLGDRGIYGYTF. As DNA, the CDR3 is TGTGCCAGCAGCCTAGGGGACAGGGGGATCTATGGCTACACCTTC.

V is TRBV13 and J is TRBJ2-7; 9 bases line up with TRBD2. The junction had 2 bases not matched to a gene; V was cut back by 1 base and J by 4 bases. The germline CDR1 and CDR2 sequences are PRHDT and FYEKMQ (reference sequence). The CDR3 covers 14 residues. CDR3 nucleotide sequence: TGTGCCAGCAGCTTAGCTAGCGGGGTTTACGAGCAGTACTTC. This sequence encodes CASSLASGVYEQYF.

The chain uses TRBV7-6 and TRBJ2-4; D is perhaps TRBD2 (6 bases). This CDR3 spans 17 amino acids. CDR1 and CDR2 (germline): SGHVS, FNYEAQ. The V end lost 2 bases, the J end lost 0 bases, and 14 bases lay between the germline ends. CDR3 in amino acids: CASSLRDSCLAKNIQYF. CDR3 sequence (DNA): TGTGCCAGCAGCTTACGGGACTCCTGCCTAGCCAAAAACATTCAGTACTTC.